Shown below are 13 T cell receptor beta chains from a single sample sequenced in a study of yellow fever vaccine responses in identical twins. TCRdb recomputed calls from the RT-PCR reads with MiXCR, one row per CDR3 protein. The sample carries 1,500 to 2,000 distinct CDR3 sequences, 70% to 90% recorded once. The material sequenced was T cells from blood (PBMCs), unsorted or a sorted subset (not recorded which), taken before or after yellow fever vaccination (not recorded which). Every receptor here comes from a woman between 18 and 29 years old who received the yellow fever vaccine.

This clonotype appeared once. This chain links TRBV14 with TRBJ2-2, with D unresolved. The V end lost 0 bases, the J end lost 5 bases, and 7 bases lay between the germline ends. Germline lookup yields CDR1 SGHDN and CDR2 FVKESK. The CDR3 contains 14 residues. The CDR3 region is CASSQDIGTGELFF. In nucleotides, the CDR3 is TGTGCCAGCAGCCAAGATATCGGAACCGGGGAGCTGTTTTTT.

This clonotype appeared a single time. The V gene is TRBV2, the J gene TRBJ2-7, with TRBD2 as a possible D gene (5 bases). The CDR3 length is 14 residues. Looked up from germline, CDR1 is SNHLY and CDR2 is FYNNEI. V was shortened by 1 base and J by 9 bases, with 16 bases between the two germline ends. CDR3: CASSEGGLPLRQYF. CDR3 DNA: TGTGCCAGCAGTGAAGGAGGACTCCCCCTAAGGCAGTACTTC.

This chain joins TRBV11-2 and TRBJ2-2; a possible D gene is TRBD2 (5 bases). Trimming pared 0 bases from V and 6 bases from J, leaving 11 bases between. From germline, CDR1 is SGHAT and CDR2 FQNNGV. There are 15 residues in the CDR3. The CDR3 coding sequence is TGTGCCAGCAGCTTAGATAGGCTAGCAGCCGGGGAGCTGTTTTTT. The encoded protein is CASSLDRLAAGELFF.

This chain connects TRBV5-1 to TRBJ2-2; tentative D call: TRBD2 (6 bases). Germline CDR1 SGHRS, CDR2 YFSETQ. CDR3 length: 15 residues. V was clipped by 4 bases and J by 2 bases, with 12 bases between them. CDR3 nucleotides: TGCGCCAGCAGCATGGGACTCCTAAACACCGGGGAGCTGTTTTTT. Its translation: CASSMGLLNTGELFF. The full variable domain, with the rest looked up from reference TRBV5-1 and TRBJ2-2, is KAGVTQTPRYLIKTRGQQVTLSCSPISGHRSVSWYQQTPGQGLQFLFEYFSETQRNKGNFPGRFSGRQFSNSRSEMNVSTLELGDSALYLCASSMGLLNTGELFFGEGSRLTVL.

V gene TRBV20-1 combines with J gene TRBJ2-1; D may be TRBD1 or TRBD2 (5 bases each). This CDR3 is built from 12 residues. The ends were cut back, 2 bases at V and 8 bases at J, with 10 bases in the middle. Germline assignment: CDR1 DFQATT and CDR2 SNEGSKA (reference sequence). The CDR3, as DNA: TGCAGTGCTAGAATCCGGGACCATGAGCAGTTCTTC. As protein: CSARIRDHEQFF.

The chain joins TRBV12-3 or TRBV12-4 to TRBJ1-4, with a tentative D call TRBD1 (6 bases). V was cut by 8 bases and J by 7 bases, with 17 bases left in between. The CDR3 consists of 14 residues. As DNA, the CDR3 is TGTGCCAGCGGGAGGGGGGGAGGGGGTGAAAAACTGTTTTTT. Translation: CASGRGGGGEKLFF.

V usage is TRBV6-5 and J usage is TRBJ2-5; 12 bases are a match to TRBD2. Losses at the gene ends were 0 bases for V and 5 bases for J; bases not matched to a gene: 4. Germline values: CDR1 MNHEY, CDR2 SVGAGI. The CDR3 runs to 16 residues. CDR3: CASSYSGTSGPETQYF. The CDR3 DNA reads TGTGCCAGCAGTTACTCCGGGACTAGCGGGCCCGAGACCCAGTACTTC.

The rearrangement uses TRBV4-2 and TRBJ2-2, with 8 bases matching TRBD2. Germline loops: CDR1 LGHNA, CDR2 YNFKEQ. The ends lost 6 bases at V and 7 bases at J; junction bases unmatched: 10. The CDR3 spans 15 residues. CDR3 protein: CASSIGPGGNGELFF. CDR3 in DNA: TGTGCCAGCAGTATTGGGCCGGGAGGGAACGGGGAGCTGTTTTTT.

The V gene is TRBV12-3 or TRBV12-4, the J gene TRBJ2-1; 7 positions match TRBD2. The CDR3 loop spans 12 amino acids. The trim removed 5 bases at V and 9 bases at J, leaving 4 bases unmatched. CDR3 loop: CASSRSGGEQFF. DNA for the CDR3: TGTGCCAGCAGTCGATCGGGGGGTGAGCAGTTCTTC.

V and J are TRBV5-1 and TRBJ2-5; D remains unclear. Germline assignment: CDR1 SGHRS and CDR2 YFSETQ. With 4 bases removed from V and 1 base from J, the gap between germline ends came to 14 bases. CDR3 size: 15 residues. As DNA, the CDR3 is TGCGCCAGCAGCCTGACACCGGTTGGCCAAGAGACCCAGTACTTC. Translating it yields CASSLTPVGQETQYF.

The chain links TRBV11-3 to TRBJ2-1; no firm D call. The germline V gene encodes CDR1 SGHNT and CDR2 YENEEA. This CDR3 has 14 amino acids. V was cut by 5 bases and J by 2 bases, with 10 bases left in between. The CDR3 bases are TGTGCCAGCAGCCCCGGACGGACCTACAATGAGCAGTTCTTC. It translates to CASSPGRTYNEQFF. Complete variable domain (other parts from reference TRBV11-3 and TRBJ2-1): EAGVVQSPRYKIIEKKQPVAFWCNPISGHNTLYWYLQNLGQGPELLIRYENEEAVDDSQLPKDRFSAERLKGVDSTLKIQPAELGDSAVYLCASSPGRTYNEQFFGPGTRLTVL.

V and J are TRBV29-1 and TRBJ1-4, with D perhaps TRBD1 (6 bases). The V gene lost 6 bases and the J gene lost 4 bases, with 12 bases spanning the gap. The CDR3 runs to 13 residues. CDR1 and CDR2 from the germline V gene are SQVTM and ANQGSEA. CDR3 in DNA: TGCAGCGTGGGACACGCTAATAATGAAAAACTGTTTTTT. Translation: CSVGHANNEKLFF.

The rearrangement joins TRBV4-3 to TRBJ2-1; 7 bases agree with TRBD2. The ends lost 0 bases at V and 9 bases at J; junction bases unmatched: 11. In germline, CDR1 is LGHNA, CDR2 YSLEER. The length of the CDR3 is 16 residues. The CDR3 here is CASSQDAAGESGEQFF. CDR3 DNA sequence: TGCGCCAGCAGCCAAGATGCGGCGGGAGAATCGGGTGAGCAGTTCTTC.